A selection of T cell receptor beta chains follows, all from one sample in a study of siplizumab effects on memory and regulatory T cells. Sequenced by immunoSEQ multiplex PCR; TCRdb stores in-frame clones only, minus some. Of about 69,000 clones listed, about 90% are singletons. Sequences were obtained from Tregs sorted from blood. Source of these receptors: a human donor in good health. Each CDR3 is given with its conserved first and last residue. The D gene is left open where the match is weak. Clone size is given for some rows only: seen once, a few or many times, or a class if the clone is expanded.

d_call: TRBD1; clone_size: .; v_call: TRBV28; j_call: TRBJ2-7; cdr3_nt: TGTGCCAGCAGTTCGCAGGGGGTTTCCTACGAGCAGTACTTC; cdr3_aa: CASSSQGVSYEQYF
d_call: TRBD1; clone_size: .; v_call: TRBV28; j_call: TRBJ1-3; cdr3_nt: TGTGCCAGCAGAACCCGACAGGGTCCTACCTCTTGGAACACCATATATTTT; cdr3_aa: CASRTRQGPTSWNTIYF
d_call: .; clone_size: .; v_call: TRBV4-1; j_call: TRBJ1-4; cdr3_nt: TGCGCCAGCAGCCAAGAAGGTGGCAGGGTGGGAAAACTGTTTTTT; cdr3_aa: CASSQEGGRVGKLFF
d_call: .; clone_size: .; v_call: TRBV19; j_call: TRBJ2-1; cdr3_nt: TGTGCCAGTAGTATAGTGGCGAGGGGCTACAATGAGCAGTTCTTC; cdr3_aa: CASSIVARGYNEQFF
d_call: TRBD2; clone_size: .; v_call: TRBV6-6; j_call: TRBJ2-1; cdr3_nt: TGTGCCAGCAGTTACTTAGCGGGAGCGGATGAGCAGTTCTTC; cdr3_aa: CASSYLAGADEQFF
d_call: .; clone_size: .; v_call: TRBV7-3; j_call: TRBJ2-2; cdr3_nt: TGTGCCAGCAGCTGGGCAACGAACACCGGGGAGCTGTTTTTT; cdr3_aa: CASSWATNTGELFF
d_call: .; clone_size: .; v_call: TRBV21-1; j_call: TRBJ2-5; cdr3_nt: TGTGCCAGCAGCAAAGTAGGCAGGGGGCAAGAGACCCAGTACTTC; cdr3_aa: CASSKVGRGQETQYF
d_call: TRBD1; clone_size: .; v_call: TRBV6-1; j_call: TRBJ2-3; cdr3_nt: TGTGCCAGCAGTCGTGACAGGGGGCGGACAGATACGCAGTATTTT; cdr3_aa: CASSRDRGRTDTQYF
d_call: TRBD2; clone_size: .; v_call: TRBV5-1; j_call: TRBJ2-3; cdr3_nt: TGCGCCAGCTGGGGAGGACTAGCGGGAGGGCAAGCCACGCAGTATTTT; cdr3_aa: CASWGGLAGGQATQYF
d_call: .; clone_size: once; v_call: TRBV4-2; j_call: TRBJ2-7; cdr3_nt: TGTGCCAGCAGCCAAGCGGCACAGCGCTACGGCGAGCAGTACTTC; cdr3_aa: CASSQAAQRYGEQYF
d_call: TRBD1; clone_size: .; v_call: TRBV30; j_call: TRBJ1-4; cdr3_nt: TGTGCTACGGGACAGAATGAAAAACTGTTTTTT; cdr3_aa: CATGQNEKLFF
d_call: .; clone_size: .; v_call: TRBV5-6; j_call: TRBJ1-2; cdr3_nt: TGTGCCAGCAGCCTAGGACGGAATCTGGGCGAGTATGGCTACACCTTC; cdr3_aa: CASSLGRNLGEYGYTF
d_call: .; clone_size: .; v_call: TRBV5-1; j_call: TRBJ2-1; cdr3_nt: TGCGCCAGCAGCTTGGGACCAATCAATGAGCAGTTCTTC; cdr3_aa: CASSLGPINEQFF
d_call: .; clone_size: .; v_call: TRBV6-5; j_call: TRBJ2-6; cdr3_nt: TGTGCCAGCAGGGTGGAAGGTGGGGCCAACGTCCTGACTTTC; cdr3_aa: CASRVEGGANVLTF
d_call: .; clone_size: .; v_call: TRBV5-1; j_call: TRBJ1-1; cdr3_nt: TGCGCCAGCAGCAGCCAGGGACAAACTGAAGCTTTCTTT; cdr3_aa: CASSSQGQTEAFF
d_call: TRBD2; clone_size: .; v_call: TRBV10-1; j_call: TRBJ2-2; cdr3_nt: TGCGCCAGCAGTGAGACCGGGACTAGCGCCGGGGAGCTGTTTTTT; cdr3_aa: CASSETGTSAGELFF
d_call: .; clone_size: .; v_call: TRBV13; j_call: TRBJ2-6; cdr3_nt: TGTGCCAGCAGCCGAAAACAGGGTGGCTCTGGGGCCAACGTCCTGACTTTC; cdr3_aa: CASSRKQGGSGANVLTF
d_call: TRBD1; clone_size: .; v_call: TRBV19; j_call: TRBJ2-7; cdr3_nt: TGTGCCAGTACCCCAAGGGGACAGGGTGGTTACGAGCAGTACTTC; cdr3_aa: CASTPRGQGGYEQYF
d_call: .; clone_size: .; v_call: TRBV28; j_call: TRBJ1-6; cdr3_nt: TGTGCCAGCAAGAATCGGTATAATTCACCCCTCCACTTT; cdr3_aa: CASKNRYNSPLHF
d_call: TRBD1; clone_size: .; v_call: TRBV19; j_call: TRBJ1-4; cdr3_nt: TGTGCCAGTAGTCCCCGACAGGGGGAAAATGAAAAACTGTTTTTT; cdr3_aa: CASSPRQGENEKLFF